These 10 T cell receptor beta chains were sequenced from one sample in a study of blood T cell repertoires in COVID-19. Libraries were prepared by immunoSEQ multiplex PCR; TCRdb keeps only in-frame clonotypes and omits some of them. The sample holds about 140,000 clones; roughly nine tenths are singletons and the top ten take about 1.6%. The sequenced material came from peripheral blood. Receptor source: a human donor in a cohort sampled during active COVID-19.

V gene TRBV6-6 combines with J gene TRBJ2-7, with 7 bases that match TRBD2. With 4 bases clipped from V and 4 bases from J, the junction kept 10 bases outside the gene matches. The V gene's germline CDR1 is MNHNY and CDR2 SVGAGI (reference sequence). This CDR3 comprises 15 residues. In nucleotides, the CDR3 is TGTGCCAGCAGTTTTTATGCGCTAGCGGAATACGAGCAGTACTTC. It specifies CASSFYALAEYEQYF.

The chain joins TRBV12-3 or TRBV12-4 to TRBJ1-1; 7 bases match TRBD1. The CDR3 spans 12 residues. V lost 7 bases, J lost 7 bases, and 6 bases stayed unmatched. The DNA for the CDR3 is TGTGCCAGCACCTTGACAGGGTATGAAGCTTTCTTT. The encoded protein is CASTLTGYEAFF.

The V gene is TRBV7-8, the J gene TRBJ1-2; TRBD1 agrees at 7 bases. The CDR3 runs to 20 residues. CDR1 and CDR2 from the germline V gene are SGHVS and FQNEAQ. After removal of 2 bases from V and 3 bases from J, the junction contained 21 bases not matched to a gene. CDR3 protein: CASSLLWGVGQRHTHYGYTF. CDR3 nucleotide sequence: TGTGCCAGCAGCTTATTGTGGGGCGTGGGACAGCGACATACCCACTATGGCTACACCTTC.

About this clone itself: An end of the junction does not agree with germline; a read error may underlie this. The chain is built from TRBV6-1 and TRBJ1-3; the D gene is possibly TRBD1 (6 bases). The CDR3 consists of 14 residues. The germline V gene has CDR1 MNHNS and CDR2 SASEGT. This chain's CDR3 is CASSEGQPGNTIYF. In DNA, the CDR3 is TGTGCCAGCAGCGAAGGACAGCCTGGAAACACCATATATTTT.

The rearrangement joins TRBV7-8 to TRBJ2-7; a weak D match, TRBD1 (6 bases). The germline CDR1 and CDR2 sequences are SGHVS and FQNEAQ. V lost 2 bases to trimming and J lost 3 bases, with 11 bases between them. The CDR3 is 14 residues long. CDR3 residues: CASSLNRVGYEQYF. CDR3 bases: TGTGCCAGCAGCTTAAACAGGGTTGGCTACGAGCAGTACTTC.

Here the CDR3 DNA reads TGTGCCAGCAGCCAAGATCGGGGGTCTCACAATGAGCAGTTCTTC. This codes for CASSQDRGSHNEQFF. The chain uses TRBV3-1 (or the pseudogene TRBV3-2) and TRBJ2-1, with D possibly matching TRBD2 (6 bases). The CDR3 contains 15 residues. V lost 0 bases and J lost 5, with 11 bases in between. Germline CDR1 and CDR2: LGHDT and YNNKEL (reference sequence).

The V and J genes are TRBV7-7 and TRBJ1-4, with a possible D match to TRBD1 (5 bases). V was cut by 5 bases and J by 7 bases, with 17 bases left in between. CDR3 size: 15 residues. CDR1 SSHAT and CDR2 FNYEAQ come from the germline V gene (reference sequence). The CDR3 here is CASSAGGSGPEKLFF. CDR3 DNA sequence: TGTGCCAGCAGCGCCGGGGGATCTGGTCCTGAAAAACTGTTTTTT. The full variable domain, completed using reference TRBV7-7 and TRBJ1-4, is GAGVSQSPRYKVTKRGQDVTLRCDPISSHATLYWYQQALGQGPEFLTYFNYEAQPDKSGLPSDRFSAERPEGSISTLTIQRTEQRDSAMYRCASSAGGSGPEKLFFGSGTQLSVL.

The chain employs TRBV14 and TRBJ2-5; D not resolved. V was pared by 1 base and J by 8 bases, with 11 bases between. CDR1 and CDR2 (germline): SGHDN, FVKESK. This CDR3 comprises 13 residues. The CDR3 protein is CASSQASAITQYF. CDR3 DNA: TGTGCCAGCAGCCAAGCCTCCGCGATTACCCAGTACTTC.

J is TRBJ1-5 and V is TRBV7-2; D not certain. V was trimmed by 1 base and J by 7 bases, leaving 8 bases between them. From germline, CDR1 is SGHTA and CDR2 FQGNSA. This CDR3 is built from 13 residues. As DNA, the CDR3 is TGTGCCAGCAGCTTAGAACGCGGCCAGCCCCAGCATTTT. Translating it yields CASSLERGQPQHF. The full variable domain, with the rest looked up from reference TRBV7-2 and TRBJ1-5, is GAGVSQSPSNKVTEKGKDVELRCDPISGHTALYWYRQSLGQGLEFLIYFQGNSAPDKSGLPSDRFSAERTGGSVSTLTIQRTQQEDSAVYLCASSLERGQPQHFGDGTRLSIL.

This rearrangement joins TRBV18 to TRBJ2-2, with D perhaps TRBD1 (5 bases). V shed 4 bases and J shed 3 bases, with 12 bases lying between them. Germline-derived CDR1 and CDR2 are KGHSH and LQKENI. The CDR3 is 15 amino acids. The CDR3: CASSLQVFHTGELFF. The CDR3 nucleotides read TGTGCCAGCTCACTACAGGTTTTTCACACCGGGGAGCTGTTTTTT.